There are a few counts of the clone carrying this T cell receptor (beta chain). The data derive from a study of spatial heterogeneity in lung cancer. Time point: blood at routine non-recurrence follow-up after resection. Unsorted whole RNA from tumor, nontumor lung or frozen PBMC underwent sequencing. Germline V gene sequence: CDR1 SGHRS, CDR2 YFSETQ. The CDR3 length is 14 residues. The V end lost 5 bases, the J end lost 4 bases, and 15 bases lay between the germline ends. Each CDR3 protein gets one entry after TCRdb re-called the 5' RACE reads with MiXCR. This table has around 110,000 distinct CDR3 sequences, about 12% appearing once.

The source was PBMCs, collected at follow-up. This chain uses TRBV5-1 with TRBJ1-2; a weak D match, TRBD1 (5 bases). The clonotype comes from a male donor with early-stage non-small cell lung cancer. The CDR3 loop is CASRVGGTLYGYTF. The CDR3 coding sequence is TGCGCCAGCAGGGTCGGAGGGACCCTCTATGGCTACACCTTC. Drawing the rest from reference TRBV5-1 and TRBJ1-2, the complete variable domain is KAGVTQTPRYLIKTRGQQVTLSCSPISGHRSVSWYQQTPGQGLQFLFEYFSETQRNKGNFPGRFSGRQFSNSRSEMNVSTLELGDSALYLCASRVGGTLYGYTFGSGTRLTVV.